These 23 T cell receptor beta chains were all obtained from the same sample, sequenced in a study of blood T cell repertoires in COVID-19. Measured with immunoSEQ multiplex PCR; TCRdb has only the in-frame clones, and not every one. The table has 250,000 to 300,000 clones, approximately 88% seen once. The source material was peripheral blood. These TCRs come from a man between 50 and 59 years old with acute or convalescent COVID-19.

The chain uses TRBV7-6 and TRBJ1-2; TRBD1 matches at 10 bases. Germline V gene lookup returns CDR1 SGHVS and CDR2 FNYEAQ. This CDR3 has 16 amino acids. V shed 4 bases, J shed 4 bases, and the junction held 9 bases outside the gene matches. CDR3 sequence: CASSSGTGVDVYGYTF. CDR3 coding DNA: TGTGCCAGCAGCTCAGGGACAGGGGTGGATGTCTATGGCTACACCTTC. The complete variable domain, with remaining parts taken from reference TRBV7-6 and TRBJ1-2, reads GAGVSQSPRYKVTKRGQDVALRCDPISGHVSLYWYRQALGQGPEFLTYFNYEAQQDKSGLPNDRFSAERPEGSISTLTIQRTEQRDSAMYRCASSSGTGVDVYGYTFGSGTRLTVV.

This sequence joins TRBV27 and TRBJ2-7, with 7 nucleotides matching TRBD1. The V and J ends lost 3 bases and 2 bases, in that order; junction bases with no gene match: 1. The CDR3 consists of 13 residues. Germline lookup yields CDR1 MNHEY and CDR2 SMNVEV (reference sequence). CDR3 in amino acids: CASSFDRAYEQYF. In DNA form, the CDR3 reads TGTGCCAGCAGTTTTGACAGGGCCTACGAGCAGTACTTC.

The sample holds a few counts of this clone. The chain employs TRBV27 and TRBJ1-2; 7 nucleotides line up with TRBD1. Germline V gene sequence: CDR1 MNHEY, CDR2 SMNVEV (reference sequence). The junction had 9 bases not matched to a gene; V was cut back by 5 bases and J by 3 bases. The CDR3 has 15 residues. CDR3 sequence (DNA): TGTGCCAGCAGTACCGACAGGGAGTGGCACTATGGCTACACCTTC. Residues: CASSTDREWHYGYTF.

This rearrangement joins TRBV6-5 to TRBJ1-4; a weak D match, TRBD1 (5 bases). The CDR3 spans 12 residues. V shed 6 bases and J shed 10 bases, with 12 bases lying between them. Germline-derived CDR1 and CDR2 are MNHEY and SVGAGI. The CDR3 nucleotides read TGTGCCAGCAGGGTGCAGGGTGGAAAACTGTTTTTT. It encodes CASRVQGGKLFF.

The V call is TRBV15, the J call TRBJ2-7; D is perhaps TRBD1 (6 bases). V gave up 4 bases and J gave up 4 bases, with 14 bases separating them. The germline gives CDR1 LNHNV, CDR2 YYDKDF (reference sequence). This CDR3 has 14 residues. DNA for the CDR3: TGTGCCACCAGCACCCTAAAGGGGGAGTACGAGCAGTACTTC. Encoded protein: CATSTLKGEYEQYF.

The gene calls are TRBV30 and TRBJ1-2; D is unclear. Germline V lookup: CDR1 GTSNPN, CDR2 SVGIG (reference sequence). This CDR3 comprises 12 residues. The ends were cut back, 2 bases at V and 1 base at J, with 5 bases in the middle. CDR3 protein: CAWSFGNYGYTF. DNA of the CDR3: TGTGCCTGGAGTTTCGGTAACTATGGCTACACCTTC.

V gene TRBV3-1 (or the pseudogene TRBV3-2) combines with J gene TRBJ1-2, with TRBD1 as a possible D gene (5 bases). CDR3 length: 14 amino acids. The V end was cut by 3 bases, the J end by 4 bases, with 12 bases between. Germline V gives CDR1 LGHDT, CDR2 YNNKEL (reference sequence). DNA of the CDR3: TGTGCCAGCAGCCACAACGCGGGGGGCTATGGCTACACCTTC. This sequence encodes CASSHNAGGYGYTF.

The rearrangement joins TRBV15 to TRBJ1-4; TRBD1 agrees at 11 bases. The J segment lost 7 bases and the V segment lost 4 bases, leaving 2 bases of the junction unmatched. The CDR3 has 14 amino acids. The germline V gene has CDR1 LNHNV and CDR2 YYDKDF (reference sequence). The CDR3 coding sequence is TGTGCCACCAGCAAGGACAGGGGGCTTGAAAAACTGTTTTTT. Its translation is CATSKDRGLEKLFF.

The genes are TRBV5-1 and TRBJ2-7, with D possibly TRBD2 on 5 matching bases. Germline CDR1 and CDR2: SGHRS and YFSETQ. Trimming stripped 9 bases from V and 3 bases from J, with 16 bases between. CDR3 length equals 13 residues. The CDR3: CATRRADHYEQYF. The CDR3 DNA is TGCGCCACCCGGCGGGCAGATCACTACGAGCAGTACTTC.

CDR3 protein: CASSVTGGLDYGYTF. In DNA form, the CDR3 reads TGCGCCAGCAGCGTAACAGGGGGGCTGGACTATGGCTACACCTTC. The genes are TRBV5-1 and TRBJ1-2; 8 nucleotides match TRBD1. CDR1 and CDR2 (germline): SGHRS, YFSETQ. The V gene end was trimmed by 4 bases and the J gene end by 3 bases; junction bases not matched to a gene: 8. The CDR3 runs 15 residues.

The chain links TRBV5-1 to TRBJ1-1; 9 bases match TRBD1. J gave up 5 bases and V 1 base, and 3 bases lay outside the gene matches. This CDR3 spans 14 amino acids. Germline V lookup: CDR1 SGHRS, CDR2 YFSETQ. The CDR3 sequence is CASSLTGGKTEAFF. CDR3 bases: TGCGCCAGCAGCTTGACAGGGGGCAAAACTGAAGCTTTCTTT. The whole variable domain, filled in from reference TRBV5-1 and TRBJ1-1, reads KAGVTQTPRYLIKTRGQQVTLSCSPISGHRSVSWYQQTPGQGLQFLFEYFSETQRNKGNFPGRFSGRQFSNSRSEMNVSTLELGDSALYLCASSLTGGKTEAFFGQGTRLTVV.

The V call is TRBV5-6, the J call TRBJ2-5, with 11 positions matching TRBD2. The trim removed 3 bases at V and 5 bases at J, leaving 9 bases unmatched. From germline, CDR1 is SGHDT and CDR2 YYEEEE. CDR3 size: 16 residues. CDR3 sequence reads: CASSSRLAGYGETQYF. CDR3 bases: TGTGCCAGCAGCTCCCGACTAGCGGGGTATGGGGAGACCCAGTACTTC.

This rearrangement joins TRBV18 to TRBJ2-7, with D possibly matching TRBD2 (6 bases). V shed 4 bases and J shed 2 bases, with 15 bases lying between them. Germline V gives CDR1 KGHSH, CDR2 LQKENI. CDR3 length equals 15 residues. Written as DNA, the CDR3 is TGTGCCAGCTCACAGGAGGGTGGACCAACCTACGAGCAGTACTTC. Translating gives CASSQEGGPTYEQYF.

In this sample, this clone turned up a few times. The rearrangement uses TRBV29-1 and TRBJ2-7; 8 bases are a match to TRBD1. With V trimmed by 6 bases and J by 6 bases, 7 bases remained unmatched. Germline V gene data show CDR1 as SQVTM and CDR2 as ANQGSEA. This CDR3 comprises 12 residues. This chain's CDR3 is CSVGQGSGEQYF. The CDR3 DNA sequence: TGCAGCGTAGGACAGGGATCGGGCGAGCAGTACTTC.

This chain connects TRBV12-3 or TRBV12-4 to TRBJ2-2; D call uncertain. V lost 6 bases to trimming and J lost 6 bases, with 11 bases between them. The CDR3 is 13 residues long. The CDR3 DNA is TGTGCCAGCAGCCCGCACCTATCCGGGGAGCTGTTTTTT. This codes for CASSPHLSGELFF.

J is TRBJ1-2 and V is TRBV5-1; possible D gene TRBD1, 5 bases. The length of the CDR3 is 14 residues. Germline V lookup: CDR1 SGHRS, CDR2 YFSETQ. The V end lost 0 bases, the J end lost 7 bases, and 13 bases lay between the germline ends. This CDR3 reads CASSLEVRGIGYTF. The CDR3 DNA follows: TGCGCCAGCAGCTTGGAGGTTAGGGGAATTGGCTACACCTTC.

The chain joins TRBV10-3 to TRBJ2-5, with 9 positions matching TRBD1. With V trimmed by 11 bases and J by 5 bases, 12 bases remained unmatched. CDR1 and CDR2 (germline): ENHRY, SYGVKD. CDR3 size: 14 residues. The CDR3 DNA is TGTGCCGTCCGAAAACAGGGGGCAAGGGAGACCCAGTACTTC. Protein: CAVRKQGARETQYF.

The V gene is TRBV29-1, the J gene TRBJ2-7; 7 positions match TRBD2. V lost 7 bases, J lost 4 bases, and 16 bases stayed unmatched. Germline CDR1 SQVTM, CDR2 ANQGSEA. This CDR3 comprises 15 residues. CDR3 residues: CSAARGGRDPYEQYF. The CDR3 DNA is TGCAGCGCCGCGAGAGGAGGGAGGGATCCTTACGAGCAGTACTTC.

This clone was detected many times. The rearrangement links TRBV12-3 or TRBV12-4 to TRBJ1-2; TRBD1 matches 7 bases. V gave up 6 bases and J gave up 7 bases; unmatched junction bases: 8. The CDR3 is made up of 13 amino acids. DNA of the CDR3: TGTGCCAGCAGCAGACAGGGAAGAAGTGGCTACACCTTC. Its protein product is CASSRQGRSGYTF.

This chain joins TRBV12-3 or TRBV12-4 and TRBJ2-5; tentative D call: TRBD2 (5 bases). Trimming removed 6 bases from V and 2 bases from J, with 10 bases in between. The CDR3 length is 13 residues. The CDR3, as DNA: TGTGCCAGCAGCTTTACGGGGCAAGAGACCCAGTACTTC. Its translation: CASSFTGQETQYF.

The DNA for the CDR3 is TGTGCCAGCAGCCCAGGGACAGGGCGTAATGAAAAACTGTTTTTT. It encodes CASSPGTGRNEKLFF. The chain is built from TRBV5-5 and TRBJ1-4, with 9 bases matching TRBD1. This CDR3 spans 15 amino acids. Losses at the gene ends were 4 bases for V and 4 bases for J; bases not matched to a gene: 5. Germline V gene data show CDR1 as SGHKS and CDR2 as YYEKEE (reference sequence).

V gene TRBV19 combines with J gene TRBJ1-5, with TRBD1 as a possible D gene (6 bases). CDR3 length: 14 residues. CDR1 is LNHDA and CDR2 is SQIVND in the germline V gene (reference sequence). Deletions cut 5 bases from V and 6 bases from J, with 14 bases between. The CDR3 region has the DNA TGTGCCAGTAGTCCGCAAGGCAGGGGTCAGCCCCAGCATTTT. It yields the protein CASSPQGRGQPQHF.

The chain is built from TRBV7-9 and TRBJ1-1; 8 bases map to TRBD1. Germline V gene data show CDR1 as SEHNR and CDR2 as FQNEAQ (reference sequence). The CDR3 spans 13 residues. V shed 5 bases, J shed 7 bases, and the junction held 6 bases outside the gene matches. CDR3 sequence (DNA): TGTGCCAGCAGCCCCACAGGGGGTGGTGAAGCTTTCTTT. Translating it yields CASSPTGGGEAFF.